The text below deals with one T cell receptor (beta chain). The CDR3 extends over 13 amino acids. Germline V gene sequence: CDR1 LGHDT, CDR2 YNNKEL (reference sequence). Trimming cost V 5 bases and J 6 bases; bases outside gene matches: 6. The data were obtained in a study of blood T cell repertoires in COVID-19. Libraries were prepared by immunoSEQ multiplex PCR; TCRdb keeps only in-frame clonotypes and omits some of them. The top ten hold around 1.5% of the sample, which has 110,000 or so clones, over 70% seen once. Sequenced sample: peripheral blood. The J gene is TRBJ2-7, the V gene TRBV3-1 (or the pseudogene TRBV3-2); 8 bases map to TRBD1. The TCR originated in a man aged 50-59 years with acute or convalescent COVID-19. The CDR3, as DNA: TGTGCCAGCAGCGGACAGGGATCATCCGAGCAGTACTTC. It specifies CASSGQGSSEQYF.